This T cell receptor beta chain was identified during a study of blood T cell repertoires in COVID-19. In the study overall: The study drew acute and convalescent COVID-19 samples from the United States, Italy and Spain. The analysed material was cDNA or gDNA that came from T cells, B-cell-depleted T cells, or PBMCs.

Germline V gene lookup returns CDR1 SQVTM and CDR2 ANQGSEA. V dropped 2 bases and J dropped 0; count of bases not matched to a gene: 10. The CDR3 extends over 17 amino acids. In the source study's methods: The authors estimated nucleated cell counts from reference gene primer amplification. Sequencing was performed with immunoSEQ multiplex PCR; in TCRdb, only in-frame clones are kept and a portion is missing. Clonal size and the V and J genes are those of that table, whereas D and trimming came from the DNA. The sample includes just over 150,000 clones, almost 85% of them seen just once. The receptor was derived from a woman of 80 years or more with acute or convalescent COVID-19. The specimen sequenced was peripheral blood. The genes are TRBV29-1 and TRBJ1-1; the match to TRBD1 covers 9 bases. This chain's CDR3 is CSVEKPNRGQLNTEAFF. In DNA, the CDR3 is TGCAGCGTTGAAAAGCCTAACAGGGGGCAGTTGAACACTGAAGCTTTCTTT. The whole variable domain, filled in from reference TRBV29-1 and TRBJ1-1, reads SAVISQKPSRDICQRGTSLTIQCQVDSQVTMMFWYRQQPGQSLTLIATANQGSEATYESGFVIDKFPISRPNLTFSTLTVSNMSPEDSSIYLCSVEKPNRGQLNTEAFFGQGTRLTVV.